This T cell receptor (beta chain) originates from a study of cytomegalovirus exposure and HLA in healthy donors. V dropped 6 bases and J dropped 4 bases, with 9 bases sitting between them. CDR3 length: 12 residues. Germline loops: CDR1 MNHNS, CDR2 SASEGT. The PCR used 60 Vbeta and 13 Jbeta primers. The data were produced by immunoSEQ multiplex PCR, yet TCRdb's version contains in-frame clones alone and is incomplete. The sample includes roughly 83,000 clones, more than 70% of them seen just once. Sequenced: PBMCs. The receptor comes from a man in his fifties or sixties in good health and CMV-seronegative. The V call is TRBV6-1, the J call TRBJ1-2; D perhaps matches TRBD1 (5 bases). The CDR3 coding sequence is TGTGCCAGCAGGCGACAGCTCTATGGCTACACCTTC. This gives the protein CASRRQLYGYTF.